The entry that follows covers one TCR beta chain sequence. These data are taken from a study of Ad26.COV2.S vaccination and SARS-CoV-2 variants. For the study at large: Each vaccinee took Ad26.COV2.S intramuscularly, once or twice 56 days apart.

Sequencing was performed with immunoSEQ multiplex PCR; in TCRdb, only in-frame clones are kept and a portion is missing. The table includes around 300,000 clones, around nine tenths detected once. Germline lookup yields CDR1 SGHNT and CDR2 YYREEE (reference sequence). The V end was cut by 0 bases, the J end by 2 bases, with 9 bases between. CDR3 size: 15 residues. Treatment described: roughly 19 received Ad26.COV2.S at low or high dose, single or two shots; 5 received placebo; per-sample allocation not given. Specimens were obtained on day 63 following the first vaccine or placebo injection. The source was peripheral blood, collected in a trial of Ad26.COV2.S vaccine versus placebo. The TCR was taken from a person aged 18 to 59 who received the Ad26.COV2.S COVID-19 vaccine or a placebo. The chain joins TRBV5-4 to TRBJ2-4, with D perhaps given as TRBD1 or TRBD2 (6 bases each). The CDR3 is CASSLGGTTKNIQYF. DNA of the CDR3: TGTGCCAGCAGCTTGGGCGGGACAACCAAAAACATTCAGTACTTC.